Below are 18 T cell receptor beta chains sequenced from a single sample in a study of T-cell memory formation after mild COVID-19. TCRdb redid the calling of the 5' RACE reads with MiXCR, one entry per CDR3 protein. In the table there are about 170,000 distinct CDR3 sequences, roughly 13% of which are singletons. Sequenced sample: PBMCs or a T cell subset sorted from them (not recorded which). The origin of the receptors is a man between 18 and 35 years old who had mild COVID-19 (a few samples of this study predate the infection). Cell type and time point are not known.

CDR3 region: CADLRGGHQVNTEAFF. CDR3 sequence (DNA): TGTGCTGACCTGCGGGGAGGACATCAAGTGAACACTGAAGCTTTCTTT. The chain combines TRBV24-1 with TRBJ1-1, with D maybe TRBD1 (5 bases). Per the germline V gene, CDR1 is KGHDR and CDR2 is SFDVKD. There are 16 residues in the CDR3.

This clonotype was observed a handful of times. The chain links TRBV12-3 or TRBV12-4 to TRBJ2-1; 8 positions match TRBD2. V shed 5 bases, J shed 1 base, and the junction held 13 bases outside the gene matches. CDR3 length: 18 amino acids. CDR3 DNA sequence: TGTGCCAGCAGTCCGGCCGTAGGCGGGGGGCCTTCCTACAATGAGCAGTTCTTC. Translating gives CASSPAVGGGPSYNEQFF.

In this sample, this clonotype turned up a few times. CDR3 DNA: TGTGCCAGCAGCCGCGGACAGGGGTTGGACTATGGCTACACCTTC. It encodes CASSRGQGLDYGYTF. V usage is TRBV7-9 and J usage is TRBJ1-2; TRBD1 aligns across 9 bases. The CDR3 covers 15 residues. After removal of 5 bases from V and 3 bases from J, the junction contained 7 bases not matched to a gene. CDR1 is SEHNR and CDR2 is FQNEAQ in the germline V gene (reference sequence).

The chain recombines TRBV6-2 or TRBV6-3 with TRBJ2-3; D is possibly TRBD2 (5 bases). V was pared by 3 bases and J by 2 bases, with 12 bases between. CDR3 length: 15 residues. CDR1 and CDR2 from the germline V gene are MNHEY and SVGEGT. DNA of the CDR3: TGTGCCAGCAGTTATAGCCGGAGGTCCACAGATACGCAGTATTTT. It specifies CASSYSRRSTDTQYF.

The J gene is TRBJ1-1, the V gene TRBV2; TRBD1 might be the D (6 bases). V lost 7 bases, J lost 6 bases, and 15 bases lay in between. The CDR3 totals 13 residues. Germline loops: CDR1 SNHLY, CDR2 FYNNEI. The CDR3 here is CASTLGEGAEAFF. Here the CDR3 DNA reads TGTGCCAGCACCCTCGGGGAGGGGGCTGAAGCTTTCTTT.

The DNA of the CDR3 is TGTGCCAGCAGCCCAAAAGTTGGGGAGGGGTACTATGGCTACACCTTC. Amino acids: CASSPKVGEGYYGYTF. The gene calls are TRBV4-2 and TRBJ1-2, with a possible D match to TRBD1 (5 bases). This CDR3 spans 16 amino acids. V lost 4 bases to trimming and J lost 3 bases, with 18 bases between them. CDR1 LGHNA and CDR2 YNFKEQ come from the germline V gene.

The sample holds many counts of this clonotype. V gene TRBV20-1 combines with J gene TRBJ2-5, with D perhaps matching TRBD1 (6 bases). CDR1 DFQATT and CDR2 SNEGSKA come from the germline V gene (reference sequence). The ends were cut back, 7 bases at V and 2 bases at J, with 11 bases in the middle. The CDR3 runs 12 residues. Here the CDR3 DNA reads TGCAGTGGCCAGGGGCATCAAGAGACCCAGTACTTC. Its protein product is CSGQGHQETQYF.

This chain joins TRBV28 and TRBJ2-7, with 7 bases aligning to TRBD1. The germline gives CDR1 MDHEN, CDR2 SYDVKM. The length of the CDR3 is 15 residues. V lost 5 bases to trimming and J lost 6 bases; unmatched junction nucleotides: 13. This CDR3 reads CASSPATGYGGEQYV. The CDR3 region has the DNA TGTGCCAGCAGTCCCGCGACAGGGTATGGGGGCGAGCAGTACGTC.

This CDR3 reads CASSRLTSTDTQYF. CDR3 DNA: TGTGCCAGCAGCCGGCTTACTAGCACAGATACGCAGTATTTT. The gene calls are TRBV6-5 and TRBJ2-3, with D unresolved. CDR3 size: 14 residues. V was shortened by 6 bases and J by 0 bases, with 10 bases between the two germline ends. CDR1 and CDR2 from the germline V gene are MNHEY and SVGAGI.

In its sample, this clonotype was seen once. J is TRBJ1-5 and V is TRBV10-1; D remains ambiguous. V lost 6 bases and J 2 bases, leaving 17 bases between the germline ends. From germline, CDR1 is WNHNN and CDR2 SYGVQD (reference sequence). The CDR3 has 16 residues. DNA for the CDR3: TGCGCCAGCAGGGATAAGCGGAAAGGTCGCAATCAGCCCCAGCATTTT. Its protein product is CASRDKRKGRNQPQHF.

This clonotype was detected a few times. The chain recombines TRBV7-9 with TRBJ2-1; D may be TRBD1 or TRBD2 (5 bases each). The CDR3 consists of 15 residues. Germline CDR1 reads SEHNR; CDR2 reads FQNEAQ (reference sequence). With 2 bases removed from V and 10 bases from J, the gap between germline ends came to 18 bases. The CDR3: CASSLPGTGWEEQFF. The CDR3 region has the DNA TGTGCCAGCAGCTTACCCGGGACGGGGTGGGAAGAGCAGTTCTTC.

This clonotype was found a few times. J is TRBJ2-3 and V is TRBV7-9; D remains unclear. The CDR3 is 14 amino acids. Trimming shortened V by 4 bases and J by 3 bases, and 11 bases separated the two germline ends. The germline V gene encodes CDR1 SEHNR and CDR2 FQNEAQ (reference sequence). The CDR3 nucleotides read TGTGCCAGCAGCTGGATAGGGTCGACAGATACGCAGTATTTT. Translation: CASSWIGSTDTQYF.

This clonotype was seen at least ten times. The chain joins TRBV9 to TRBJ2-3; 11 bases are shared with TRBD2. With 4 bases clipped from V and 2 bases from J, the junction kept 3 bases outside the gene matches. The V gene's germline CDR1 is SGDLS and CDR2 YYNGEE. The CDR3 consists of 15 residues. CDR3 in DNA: TGTGCCAGCAGCTTTAGCGGGGGGGCCACAGATACGCAGTATTTT. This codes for CASSFSGGATDTQYF.

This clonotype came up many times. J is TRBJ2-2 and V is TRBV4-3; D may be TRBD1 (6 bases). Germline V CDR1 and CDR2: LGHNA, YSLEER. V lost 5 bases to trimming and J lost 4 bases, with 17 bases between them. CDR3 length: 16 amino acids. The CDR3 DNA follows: TGCGCCAGCAGCGTCGGGACATTGTACAGCACCGGGGAGCTGTTTTTT. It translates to CASSVGTLYSTGELFF.

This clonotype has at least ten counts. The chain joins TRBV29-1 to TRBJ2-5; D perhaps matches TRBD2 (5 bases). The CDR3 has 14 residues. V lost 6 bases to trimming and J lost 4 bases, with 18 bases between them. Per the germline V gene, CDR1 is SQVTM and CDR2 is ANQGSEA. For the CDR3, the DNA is TGCAGCGTCACCGCGACCCTACGGGGAGAGACCCAGTACTTC. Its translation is CSVTATLRGETQYF.

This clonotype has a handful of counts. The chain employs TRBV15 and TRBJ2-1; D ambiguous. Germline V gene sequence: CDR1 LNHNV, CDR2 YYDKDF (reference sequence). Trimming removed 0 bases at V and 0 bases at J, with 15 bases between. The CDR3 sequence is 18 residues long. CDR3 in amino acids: CATSRDLRGSLSYNEQFF. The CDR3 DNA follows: TGTGCCACCAGCAGAGATCTACGCGGCAGCCTCTCCTACAATGAGCAGTTCTTC.

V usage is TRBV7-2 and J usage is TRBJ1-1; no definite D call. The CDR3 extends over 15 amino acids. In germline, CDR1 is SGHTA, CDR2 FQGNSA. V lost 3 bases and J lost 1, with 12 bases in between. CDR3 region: CASSLSLGTNTEAFF. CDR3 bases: TGTGCCAGCAGCTTGTCACTGGGAACGAACACTGAAGCTTTCTTT.

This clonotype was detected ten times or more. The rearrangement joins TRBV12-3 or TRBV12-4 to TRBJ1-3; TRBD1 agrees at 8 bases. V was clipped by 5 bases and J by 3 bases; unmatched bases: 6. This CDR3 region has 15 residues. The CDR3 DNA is TGTGCCAGCAGTCCGCAGGGGGCCATTGGAAACACCATATATTTT. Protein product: CASSPQGAIGNTIYF.